This paragraph covers one T cell receptor (beta chain) sequence. Its antigen has not been determined. It has no much larger one-base neighbor in the sample; base qualities were not kept. Reading the germline V gene gives CDR1 SGHNT and CDR2 YENEEA. The germline ends are 10 bases apart after V is trimmed by 4 bases and J by 4 bases. The CDR3 numbers 13 residues from cysteine through phenylalanine. Solely the CDR3 DNA is kept, with 39 bases framed from the first base. Read against the paper, the sample's time point label means: about 28 days (+/-7) after the second vaccine dose. This specimen's treatment or condition label, interpreted: meningococcal conjugate vaccine given as trial control. Samples from vaccinated people were obtained from the UK trials COV001 and COV002, which included a single-blind randomized controlled phase 2/3 trial of AZD1222 (ChAdOx1 nCoV-19) in healthy adults. Trial participant PBMC samples were collected at day 0 and day 28 after the second dose for TCRbeta chain sequencing.

The sample belongs to a study of T cell responses to AZD1222 COVID-19 vaccine (dated by TCRdb to 2020 to 2022). Notes on the research overall: A total of 230 to 250 trial participants underwent TCR sequencing, of whom 207 had received two doses of AZD1222 and about 25 had received two doses of the MenACWY control vaccine. Trial participants were enrolled by age into subgroups of 18-55, 56-69 and 70-plus years, and approximately 150, 30 and 60 TCR-sequenced participants, respectively, were included in these subgroups.

The CDR3 regions of human TCRbeta chains were subjected to immunosequencing. In the original analysis: TCRs in the repertoires were compared against a reference library of SARS-CoV-2-specific TCRs that had been generated with the MIRA antigen-specificity platform. Breadth was defined as the fraction of unique TCRs that were SARS-CoV-2-associated, and depth was defined as the fraction of total T cells that were SARS-CoV-2-associated. Using the MIRA data, every spike-specific TCR was mapped to the spike region that the TCR reacted to and assigned to either a CD4 or a CD8 class. Log10-transformed breadth and depth values were compared by one-way ANOVA with Sidak's multiple comparisons tests. TCRdb obtained this table from immuneACCESS and retained in-frame rearrangements with V and J assigned. These tables miss some clones; where compared with another copy, unresolved V genes account for less than half of the shortfall, and the remainder is unexplained. V and J calls and clone size are copied from that table; D and trimming were computed from the DNA. In this sample the table shows about 180,000 clones, just under 90% of which occur a single time. Roughly 4% of the sample goes to the ten largest clones.

The paper's findings and limits, for the study overall: Only 5 to 7 AZD1222 recipients were SARS-CoV-2 seropositive at baseline, limiting conclusions about previously exposed vaccinees. After two AZD1222 doses, both the breadth and the depth of spike-specific TCRs were significantly higher than at day 0 and than in MenACWY recipients. Epitopes outside the regions mutated in the B.1.351 and B.1.1.7 variants were reportedly recognized by nearly half of the unique spike-specific TCRs. Because no day 14 peak-response samples were available, the repertoires could be characterized only after the peak T cell response. The 56-69-year group was small, and its depth increase did not reach significance, likely because of low power. The whole spike protein was spanned by vaccine-associated CD4 TCRs, and dominant responses were seen in regions 160-218 and 743-854. Participants were mostly white British, with more females than males. The authors suggested clonal diversity may have been underestimated.

The specimen was peripheral blood, collected 28 days after the second dose of the MenACWY control vaccine. The chain joins TRBV11-3 to TRBJ1-1, and possibly TRBD1, on 5 matching bases. The TCR sequence derives from an adult who received the MenACWY meningococcal vaccine as a control. This receptor has the CDR3 CASSSGPSTEAFF. The nucleotides are TGTGCCAGCAGCTCGGGACCTAGCACTGAAGCTTTCTTT.